Below, 20 T cell receptor beta chains from the same sample are listed, as sequenced in a study of blood T cells in healthy people across ages. It was with a sample-barcoded 5' primer and a J-beta primer mix that a second PCR of about 6 to 12 cycles was run. TCRdb ran MiXCR on the 5' RACE reads and lists one entry per CDR3 protein. The sample has hundreds of thousands of distinct CDR3 sequences; around three fifths are singletons. Source material: blood. All receptors come from a man aged 40-50 years in good health.

The J gene is TRBJ1-2, the V gene TRBV20-1, with D possibly being TRBD1 (6 bases). Germline V gene sequence: CDR1 DFQATT, CDR2 SNEGSKA (reference sequence). CDR3 length equals 12 residues. Trimming shortened V by 7 bases and J by 4 bases, and 13 bases separated the two germline ends. CDR3 nucleotide sequence: TGCAGTGTCGTGACAGGCACCTATGGCTACACCTTC. It codes for CSVVTGTYGYTF.

This clonotype was picked up one time. V is TRBV4-3 and J is TRBJ2-1; D not certain. The germline gives CDR1 LGHNA, CDR2 YSLEER. Deletions cut 0 bases from V and 7 bases from J, with 16 bases between. The CDR3 runs to 16 residues. In nucleotides, the CDR3 is TGCGCCAGCAGCCAAGAACTGAGGCTAGTAGGTAATGAGCAGTTCTTC. Its protein is CASSQELRLVGNEQFF.

This clonotype was counted only a few times. V is TRBV6-2 or TRBV6-3 and J is TRBJ2-5; D ambiguous. This CDR3 has 15 residues. Trimming left V 3 bases short and J 1 base short, with 12 bases between. CDR1 MNHEY and CDR2 SVGEGT come from the germline V gene. The CDR3 loop reads CASSYRGRSQETQYF. The CDR3 region has the DNA TGTGCCAGCAGTTATAGAGGCAGGAGCCAAGAGACCCAGTACTTC.

In DNA form, the CDR3 reads TGTGCCAGCAGCCAAGATCGACAGGGGGCAATGGATACGCAGTATTTT. Residues: CASSQDRQGAMDTQYF. The V and J genes are TRBV4-2 and TRBJ2-3; 10 positions match TRBD1. In germline, CDR1 is LGHNA, CDR2 YNFKEQ. With 0 bases clipped from V and 6 bases from J, the junction kept 6 bases outside the gene matches. CDR3 length: 16 residues.

The chain has TRBV11-2 and TRBJ2-1; D gene uncertain. Germline loops: CDR1 SGHAT, CDR2 FQNNGV. The V end was cut by 5 bases, the J end by 1 base, with 12 bases between. The CDR3 runs to 15 residues. CDR3 nucleotides: TGTGCCAGCAGCCCCCGGATTGGTTCCTACAATGAGCAGTTCTTC. It specifies CASSPRIGSYNEQFF.

The chain recombines TRBV7-2 with TRBJ1-2; TRBD1 aligns across 9 bases. Losses at the gene ends were 6 bases for V and 7 bases for J; bases not matched to a gene: 15. The length of the CDR3 is 16 residues. The germline CDR1 and CDR2 sequences are SGHTA and FQGNSA. The CDR3 nucleotides are TGTGCCAGCAGTTCAGCCCGGGACAGGGATTTTGGTGGCTACACCTTC. This translates into CASSSARDRDFGGYTF. Full variable domain (outside the CDR3, taken from reference TRBV7-2 and TRBJ1-2): GAGVSQSPSNKVTEKGKDVELRCDPISGHTALYWYRQSLGQGLEFLIYFQGNSAPDKSGLPSDRFSAERTGGSVSTLTIQRTQQEDSAVYLCASSSARDRDFGGYTFGSGTRLTVV.

There are many counts of this clonotype. The chain uses TRBV6-4 and TRBJ2-3, with D perhaps matching TRBD2 (5 bases). The V end lost 4 bases, the J end lost 0 bases, and 11 bases lay between the germline ends. CDR3 length: 15 amino acids. Germline CDR1 and CDR2: MRHNA and SNTAGT. CDR3 amino acids: CASSGTPASTDTQYF. Here the CDR3 DNA reads TGTGCCAGCAGTGGGACTCCCGCTAGCACAGATACGCAGTATTTT.

The chain joins TRBV3-1 to TRBJ2-1, with D possibly matching TRBD2 (6 bases). The CDR3 totals 15 residues. Germline V gene sequence: CDR1 LGHDT, CDR2 YNNKEL (reference sequence). Trimming stripped 3 bases from V and 7 bases from J, with 16 bases between. The CDR3 sequence is CASSHGTGSGNEQFF. The DNA for the CDR3 is TGTGCCAGCAGCCATGGAACCGGGAGTGGAAATGAGCAGTTCTTC.

V and J are TRBV7-2 and TRBJ2-2; D is perhaps TRBD1 or TRBD2 (6 bases each). V shed 5 bases and J shed 1 base, with 14 bases lying between them. The germline CDR1 and CDR2 sequences are SGHTA and FQGNSA. This CDR3 is built from 16 residues. The CDR3 here is CASSRGRQRNTGELFF. Written as DNA, the CDR3 is TGTGCCAGCAGCCGGGGGCGGCAGAGGAACACCGGGGAGCTGTTTTTT.

This chain uses TRBV28 with TRBJ2-7; tentatively, D is TRBD1 (5 bases). V lost 6 bases, J lost 2 bases, and 17 bases lay in between. In germline, CDR1 is MDHEN, CDR2 SYDVKM. This CDR3 spans 15 amino acids. CDR3 DNA sequence: TGTGCCAGCAGCCCCCGGACAACCATCACCTACGAGCAGTACTTC. The encoded protein is CASSPRTTITYEQYF.

The V and J genes are TRBV6-1 and TRBJ2-1; TRBD2 might be the D (5 bases). The CDR3 totals 16 residues. CDR1 is MNHNS, CDR2 SASEGT, per germline. Trimming took off 2 bases at V and 6 bases at J, with 17 bases between the two ends. The CDR3 DNA follows: TGTGCCAGCAGTGAACGCGCTAGCAGCTTGTCCAATGAGCAGTTCTTC. It yields the protein CASSERASSLSNEQFF.

This clonotype has only a few counts. A much bigger clone sits one base away, suggesting this may be a read error. This chain connects TRBV29-1 to TRBJ2-7; weak D call: TRBD1 (5 bases). The CDR3 has 14 amino acids. V was shortened by 6 bases and J by 0 bases, with 15 bases between the two germline ends. Germline V lookup: CDR1 SQVTM, CDR2 ANQGSEA. In DNA form, the CDR3 reads TGCAGCGTCGGCAAGGGGCCGAGCTCCTACGAGCAGTACTTC. Protein product: CSVGKGPSSYEQYF.

This chain connects TRBV24-1 to TRBJ2-1; 7 bases line up with TRBD2. The CDR3 extends over 15 amino acids. With V trimmed by 5 bases and J by 4 bases, 7 bases remained unmatched. CDR1 KGHDR and CDR2 SFDVKD come from the germline V gene. CDR3 protein: CATSAGLAAYNEQFF. The CDR3 DNA reads TGTGCCACCAGTGCGGGGCTAGCGGCTTACAATGAGCAGTTCTTC.

V gene TRBV9 combines with J gene TRBJ1-4; possibly TRBD1 for D (6 bases). This CDR3 is built from 16 residues. V was clipped by 3 bases and J by 0 bases, with 12 bases between them. The germline V gene encodes CDR1 SGDLS and CDR2 YYNGEE. The CDR3 is CASSAGDNPTNEKLFF. CDR3 bases: TGTGCCAGCAGCGCCGGGGACAACCCAACTAATGAAAAACTGTTTTTT. Looking up the rest from reference TRBV9 and TRBJ1-4 gives the full variable domain: DSGVTQTPKHLITATGQRVTLRCSPRSGDLSVYWYQQSLDQGLQFLIQYYNGEERAKGNILERFSAQQFPDLHSELNLSSLELGDSALYFCASSAGDNPTNEKLFFGSGTQLSVL.

The chain is built from TRBV29-1 and TRBJ1-1; possibly TRBD1 for D (5 bases). V gave up 4 bases and J gave up 0 bases, with 9 bases separating them. The germline V gene has CDR1 SQVTM and CDR2 ANQGSEA. CDR3 size: 13 residues. The CDR3 region has the DNA TGCAGCGTTGGGGACCCTTTGAACACTGAAGCTTTCTTT. Its translation is CSVGDPLNTEAFF. Full variable domain (missing parts from reference TRBV29-1 and TRBJ1-1): SAVISQKPSRDICQRGTSLTIQCQVDSQVTMMFWYRQQPGQSLTLIATANQGSEATYESGFVIDKFPISRPNLTFSTLTVSNMSPEDSSIYLCSVGDPLNTEAFFGQGTRLTVV.

This clonotype has just a few counts. V and J are TRBV2 and TRBJ2-7; D gene ambiguous. Germline-derived CDR1 and CDR2 are SNHLY and FYNNEI. The CDR3 spans 12 residues. The V end was cut by 4 bases, the J end by 3 bases, with 7 bases between. The CDR3 loop reads CASSGLIYEQYF. The CDR3 bases are TGTGCCAGCAGTGGGCTGATCTACGAGCAGTACTTC.

The chain uses TRBV12-3 or TRBV12-4 and TRBJ2-1, with a tentative D call TRBD1 (6 bases). The CDR3 extends over 13 amino acids. V was trimmed by 6 bases and J by 12 bases, leaving 18 bases between them. CDR3 in DNA: TGTGCCAGCAGGACTCAGGGGTTTTACCTGCAGTTCTTC. Amino acids: CASRTQGFYLQFF.

The chain joins TRBV5-6 to TRBJ1-2; D possibly corresponds to TRBD1 (5 bases). The CDR3 length is 15 residues. CDR1 and CDR2 (germline): SGHDT, YYEEEE. V was trimmed by 2 bases and J by 8 bases, leaving 19 bases between them. CDR3 protein: CASSFVTDWGEGYTF. The CDR3 DNA follows: TGTGCCAGCAGCTTTGTTACCGACTGGGGGGAAGGCTACACCTTC.

The V gene is TRBV7-3, the J gene TRBJ2-1; D is unresolved. Germline CDR1 SGHTA, CDR2 FQGTGA. The CDR3 contains 13 residues. V dropped 4 bases and J dropped 4 bases, with 8 bases sitting between them. CDR3 sequence (DNA): TGTGCCAGCAGCTCCCAGGAGTACAATGAGCAGTTCTTC. The encoded protein is CASSSQEYNEQFF.

V usage is TRBV3-1 and J usage is TRBJ2-5; TRBD1 matches 10 bases. There are 17 residues in the CDR3. Looked up from germline, CDR1 is LGHDT and CDR2 is YNNKEL (reference sequence). V shed 4 bases and J 1 base; nucleotides not matched to a gene: 9. The CDR3 region has the DNA TGTGCCAGCAGCCCTACCAGGGACAGGGGAACCCAAGAGACCCAGTACTTC. This sequence encodes CASSPTRDRGTQETQYF.